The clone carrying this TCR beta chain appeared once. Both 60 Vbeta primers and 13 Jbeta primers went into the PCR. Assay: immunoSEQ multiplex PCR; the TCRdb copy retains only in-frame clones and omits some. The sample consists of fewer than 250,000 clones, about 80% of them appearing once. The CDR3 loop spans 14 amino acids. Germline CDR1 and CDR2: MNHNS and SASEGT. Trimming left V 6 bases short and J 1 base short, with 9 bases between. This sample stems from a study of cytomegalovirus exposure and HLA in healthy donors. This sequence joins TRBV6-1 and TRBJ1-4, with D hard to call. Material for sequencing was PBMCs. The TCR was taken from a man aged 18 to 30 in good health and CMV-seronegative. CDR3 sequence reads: CASREEETNEKLFF. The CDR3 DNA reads TGTGCCAGCAGGGAGGAGGAAACTAATGAAAAACTGTTTTTT.